The subject of this entry is one TCR beta chain. This sample was taken from a study of blood T cell repertoires in COVID-19. Across the study: Sites across the United States, Italy and Spain contributed samples from acute and convalescent COVID-19.

As handled by the study authors: Researchers report that nucleated cell counts were estimated from reference gene primer amplification. The repertoire was sequenced with immunoSEQ multiplex PCR; TCRdb's copy has only in-frame clones and lacks some. V and J calls and clone size are given by that table; D and trimming were obtained from the DNA. The sample lists over 35,000 clones, over 60% occurring once. V was trimmed by 3 bases and J by 7 bases, leaving 13 bases between them. The V gene's germline CDR1 is MGHDK and CDR2 SYGVNS. The CDR3 sequence is 14 residues long. V gene TRBV25-1 combines with J gene TRBJ1-5; weak D call: TRBD1 (6 bases). This TCR came from a man between 60 and 75 years old with active COVID-19. The specimen was peripheral blood. Here the CDR3 reads CASSDRGSWQPQHF. CDR3 in DNA: TGTGCCAGCAGTGATAGGGGGAGTTGGCAGCCCCAGCATTTT.